The source of this T cell receptor beta chain is a study of blood T cell repertoires in COVID-19. Living in 25 or so US areas, the participants were between roughly 18 and 89 years of age. Either two negative PCRs, clearance, or symptom resolution qualified Cohort 3 donors as recovered. The method was immunoSEQ multiplex PCR; TCRdb's version includes in-frame clones alone and lacks a portion of them. The table lists 150,000 or so clones, around 80% of them singletons. Losses at the gene ends were 5 bases for V and 0 bases for J; bases not matched to a gene: 4. There are 15 residues in the CDR3. Looked up from germline, CDR1 is SGHVS and CDR2 is FQNEAQ.

The sequencing sample was made of PBMCs or T cells enriched from blood (not recorded which). The receptor's source is a woman aged 45-65 years who had recovered from COVID-19. The V and J genes are TRBV7-8 and TRBJ2-5; 9 positions agree with TRBD2. CDR3 protein: CASSLTSGDQETQYF. CDR3 nucleotides: TGTGCCAGCAGCCTGACTAGCGGAGACCAAGAGACCCAGTACTTC.